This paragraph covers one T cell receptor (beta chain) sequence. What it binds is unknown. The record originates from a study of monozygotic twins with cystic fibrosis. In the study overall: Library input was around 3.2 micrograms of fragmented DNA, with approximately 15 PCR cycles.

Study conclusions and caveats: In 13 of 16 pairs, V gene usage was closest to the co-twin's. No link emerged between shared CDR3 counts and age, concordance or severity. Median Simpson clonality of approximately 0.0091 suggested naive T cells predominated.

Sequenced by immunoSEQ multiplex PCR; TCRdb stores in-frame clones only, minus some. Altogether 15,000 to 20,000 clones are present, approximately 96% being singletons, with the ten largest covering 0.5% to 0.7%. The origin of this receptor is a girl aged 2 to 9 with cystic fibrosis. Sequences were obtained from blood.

CDR3 in DNA: TGTGCCAGCTCCCTTGGGGCTAACACCGGGGAGCTGTTTTTT. Protein product: CASSLGANTGELFF. The chain uses TRBV2 and TRBJ2-2; a weak D match, TRBD1 (5 bases). CDR3 size: 14 residues. Germline CDR1 and CDR2: SNHLY and FYNNEI. The V end was cut by 8 bases, the J end by 2 bases, with 12 bases between.